These T cell receptor beta chains were read from a single sample in a study of T cells after yellow fever vaccination. TCRdb recomputed calls from the 5' RACE reads with MiXCR, one row per CDR3 protein. The sample has about 240,000 distinct CDR3 sequences, 6.9% seen once. This specimen consisted of CD4+ T cells sorted from PBMCs, obtained 15 days after the yellow fever booster vaccination. The source of these receptors is a man aged 25-45 years who received the YFV17D yellow fever vaccine. Each CDR3 is given without its conserved first and last residue. A D gene is named only where the DNA matches it firmly.

J: TRBJ2-7
V: TRBV4-2
D: TRBD1
CDR3: ASSPQGEYEQY

J: TRBJ1-2
V: TRBV7-2
D: TRBD1
CDR3: ASSPDRGLNYGYT

J: TRBJ2-3
V: TRBV18
D: -
CDR3: ASSSFGTPNTDTQY

J: TRBJ2-7
V: TRBV12-3/TRBV12-4
D: -
CDR3: ASSFSDGSEQY

J: TRBJ2-2
V: TRBV19
D: TRBD2
CDR3: ASSIGTSFPELF

J: TRBJ1-1
V: TRBV6-1
D: -
CDR3: ASSLGERNTEAF

J: TRBJ2-7
V: TRBV29-1
D: -
CDR3: SAEGLHEQY

J: TRBJ1-1
V: TRBV10-3
D: -
CDR3: AISLGSLNTEAF

J: TRBJ2-1
V: TRBV12-3/TRBV12-4
D: TRBD2
CDR3: ASSLSRGIYNEQF

J: TRBJ2-5
V: TRBV24-1
D: -
CDR3: ATSDMLLGRVKETQY

J: TRBJ2-3
V: TRBV12-3/TRBV12-4
D: -
CDR3: ASGFSDTQY

J: TRBJ2-7
V: TRBV7-9
D: -
CDR3: ASSLAQEYEQY

J: TRBJ1-3
V: TRBV10-3
D: -
CDR3: AIRTQAD

J: TRBJ2-1
V: TRBV3-1
D: -
CDR3: ASSQRAQEHEQF

J: TRBJ2-2
V: TRBV30
D: -
CDR3: AWDAGRDTGELF

J: TRBJ2-7
V: TRBV29-1
D: -
CDR3: SVETMTYEQY

J: TRBJ1-1
V: TRBV20-1
D: -
CDR3: SARDYGIQGGNTEAF

J: TRBJ2-7
V: TRBV18
D: -
CDR3: ASSPSGGSSYEQY

J: TRBJ2-1
V: TRBV6-5
D: -
CDR3: ASSYSTGPPSEQF

J: TRBJ2-2
V: TRBV18
D: -
CDR3: ASSPQPSGELF

J: TRBJ2-3
V: TRBV7-6
D: TRBD2
CDR3: ASSLAGGPRDTQY

J: TRBJ2-3
V: TRBV4-3
D: TRBD2
CDR3: ASSQVPSGSFSTDTQY

J: TRBJ2-2
V: TRBV19
D: -
CDR3: ASSMTGELF

J: TRBJ2-1
V: TRBV5-1
D: -
CDR3: ASRRASRDEQF

J: TRBJ2-7
V: TRBV6-2/TRBV6-3
D: -
CDR3: ASSQVYYEQY

J: TRBJ2-1
V: TRBV5-1
D: -
CDR3: ASSLVGQMSSYNEQF

J: TRBJ1-5
V: TRBV7-2
D: TRBD1
CDR3: ASSSDRAQGWPQH

J: TRBJ1-1
V: TRBV20-1
D: -
CDR3: SAEGGGSTEAF

J: TRBJ1-2
V: TRBV20-1
D: -
CDR3: STRRDDYGYT

J: TRBJ2-1
V: TRBV7-8
D: -
CDR3: ASSLAMAGWEIEQF

J: TRBJ2-4
V: TRBV5-1
D: -
CDR3: ASSFAGENIQY

J: TRBJ2-2
V: TRBV10-3
D: -
CDR3: AISVAREGELF